The 19 T cell receptor beta chains in this list originate from one sample, sequenced in a study of cytomegalovirus exposure and HLA in healthy donors. Generated by immunoSEQ multiplex PCR, the TCRdb table keeps only in-frame clones and is missing some. The profile shows more than 90,000 clones, 70% to 90% of them singletons. Sequencing was done on a sample of PBMCs. The receptors shown here come from a man younger than 35 in good health and CMV-seronegative.

This clone is a singleton in its sample. The V call is TRBV29-1, the J call TRBJ2-3; TRBD2 agrees at 10 bases. Germline V gene sequence: CDR1 SQVTM, CDR2 ANQGSEA. The CDR3 consists of 15 residues. Trimming took 5 bases from V and 0 from J; bases not matched to a gene: 5. Here the CDR3 reads CSVRGSGGSTDTQYF. The CDR3 DNA is TGCAGCGTTCGAGGTAGCGGGGGGAGCACAGATACGCAGTATTTT.

V is TRBV6-5 and J is TRBJ1-3; the D is unclear. V lost 2 bases, J lost 2 bases, and 10 bases lay in between. The germline V gene encodes CDR1 MNHEY and CDR2 SVGAGI. The CDR3 is 15 amino acids. In DNA form, the CDR3 reads TGTGCCAGCAGTTACACGTCGACAACTGGAAACACCATATATTTT. Residues: CASSYTSTTGNTIYF.

This clone was seen once. J is TRBJ1-1 and V is TRBV6-5; 9 bases match TRBD1. Germline CDR1 MNHEY, CDR2 SVGAGI. The J segment lost 8 bases and the V segment lost 6 bases, leaving 1 base of the junction unmatched. The CDR3 is 11 residues long. The CDR3 DNA sequence: TGTGCCAGCAGAGGGACAGGGGAAGCTTTCTTT. Translating it yields CASRGTGEAFF.

V gene TRBV28 combines with J gene TRBJ1-5; D perhaps matches TRBD1 (6 bases). There are 19 residues in the CDR3. V gave up 5 bases and J gave up 3 bases, with 26 bases separating them. CDR1 MDHEN and CDR2 SYDVKM come from the germline V gene. The CDR3 here is CASSTSLRRDTLFNQPQHF. CDR3 nucleotide sequence: TGTGCCAGCAGTACAAGTCTCCGACGGGACACACTCTTCAATCAGCCCCAGCATTTT.

The chain joins TRBV25-1 to TRBJ1-1, with D unresolved. Trimming removed 6 bases from V and 0 bases from J, with 8 bases in between. CDR1 is MGHDK and CDR2 is SYGVNS in the germline V gene. This CDR3 is 13 amino acids long. The CDR3 reads CASRGVVNTEAFF. DNA for the CDR3: TGTGCCAGCAGGGGAGTGGTGAACACTGAAGCTTTCTTT.

The gene calls are TRBV19 and TRBJ2-4; no reliable D call. The CDR3 spans 15 residues. Germline V gene data show CDR1 as LNHDA and CDR2 as SQIVND (reference sequence). Deletions cut 3 bases from V and 8 bases from J, with 17 bases between. CDR3 residues: CASSMSGSTADIQYF. The CDR3 DNA follows: TGTGCCAGTAGTATGTCCGGGTCCACGGCAGACATTCAGTACTTC.

J is TRBJ2-7 and V is TRBV6-5; a weak D match, TRBD2 (5 bases). The V gene lost 0 bases and the J gene lost 1 base, with 13 bases spanning the gap. The length of the CDR3 is 16 residues. CDR1 and CDR2 from the germline V gene are MNHEY and SVGAGI. The CDR3 bases are TGTGCCAGCAGTTACTCGAACGGGGAGTTGTCCTACGAGCAGTACTTC. It codes for CASSYSNGELSYEQYF.

The V and J genes are TRBV19 and TRBJ2-1; TRBD2 agrees at 10 bases. The CDR3 contains 15 residues. J gave up 0 bases and V 4 bases, and 0 bases lay outside the gene matches. Germline assignment: CDR1 LNHDA and CDR2 SQIVND (reference sequence). The CDR3 DNA follows: TGTGCCAGTAGTACTAGCGGGAGCTCCTACAATGAGCAGTTCTTC. It codes for CASSTSGSSYNEQFF.

This clone was recorded only once. The rearrangement uses TRBV20-1 and TRBJ2-1; D is unresolved. The CDR3 contains 10 residues. CDR1 and CDR2 from the germline V gene are DFQATT and SNEGSKA (reference sequence). V was pared by 1 base and J by 9 bases, with 4 bases between. The CDR3 sequence is CSARVSEQFF. CDR3 nucleotides: TGCAGTGCTAGAGTTAGTGAGCAGTTCTTC.

This chain uses TRBV12-5 with TRBJ1-1; tentatively, D is TRBD1 (5 bases). CDR3 length: 14 amino acids. V was clipped by 9 bases and J by 3 bases, with 17 bases between them. The germline gives CDR1 LGHNT, CDR2 FRNRAP. CDR3 nucleotides: TGTGCTAGCAGGGCTGGGGGGGGATACACTGAAGCTTTCTTT. Residues: CASRAGGGYTEAFF.

The rearrangement uses TRBV9 and TRBJ2-2; D unresolved. V was pared by 0 bases and J by 1 base, with 13 bases between. The CDR3 covers 17 residues. Germline CDR1 is SGDLS and CDR2 is YYNGEE. Here the CDR3 reads CASSVDMAGKNTGELFF. In DNA form, the CDR3 reads TGTGCCAGCAGCGTAGATATGGCAGGCAAGAACACCGGGGAGCTGTTTTTT.

The chain has TRBV15 and TRBJ2-5; weak D call: TRBD1 (6 bases). The CDR3 loop spans 15 amino acids. Germline CDR1 reads LNHNV; CDR2 reads YYDKDF (reference sequence). The V end lost 0 bases, the J end lost 3 bases, and 11 bases lay between the germline ends. CDR3: CATSRDGRTEETQYF. CDR3 DNA: TGTGCCACCAGCAGAGACGGCCGGACAGAAGAGACCCAGTACTTC.

The chain links TRBV6-1 to TRBJ2-7; a weak D match, TRBD1 (6 bases). Trimming pared 2 bases from V and 2 bases from J, leaving 7 bases between. Germline CDR1 MNHNS, CDR2 SASEGT. The CDR3 contains 13 residues. The CDR3 DNA follows: TGTGCCAGCAGTGAATACAGGGCCTACGAGCAGTACTTC. Protein: CASSEYRAYEQYF.

J is TRBJ2-1 and V is TRBV9; 9 nucleotides match TRBD2. This CDR3 has 15 residues. Germline V lookup: CDR1 SGDLS, CDR2 YYNGEE. The junction had 0 bases not matched to a gene; V was cut back by 2 bases and J by 0 bases. CDR3 region: CASSVSGSSYNEQFF. For the CDR3, the DNA is TGTGCCAGCAGCGTTAGCGGGAGCTCCTACAATGAGCAGTTCTTC.

The chain uses TRBV27 and TRBJ2-5; weak D call: TRBD1 (6 bases). Trimming pared 5 bases from V and 8 bases from J, leaving 12 bases between. This CDR3 has 12 amino acids. CDR1 MNHEY and CDR2 SMNVEV come from the germline V gene (reference sequence). The DNA for the CDR3 is TGTGCCAGCAGTCGAGAACAGGGCACCCAGTACTTC. It codes for CASSREQGTQYF.

This sequence joins TRBV28 and TRBJ1-5; D gene ambiguous. Germline V CDR1 and CDR2: MDHEN, SYDVKM. Trimming stripped 9 bases from V and 1 base from J, with 7 bases between. The CDR3 spans 12 residues. CDR3 protein: CASQSSNQPQHF. CDR3 bases: TGTGCCAGTCAGTCCAGCAATCAGCCCCAGCATTTT. The full variable domain, completed using reference TRBV28 and TRBJ1-5, is DVKVTQSSRYLVKRTGEKVFLECVQDMDHENMFWYRQDPGLGLRLIYFSYDVKMKEKGDIPEGYSVSREKKERFSLILESASTNQTSMYLCASQSSNQPQHFGDGTRLSIL.

This chain uses TRBV5-1 with TRBJ1-2; 8 nucleotides line up with TRBD1. CDR3 length: 15 amino acids. Trimming at V came to 3 bases and at J to 0 bases, leaving 4 bases not matched to a gene. Germline CDR1 is SGHRS and CDR2 is YFSETQ. The CDR3 coding sequence is TGCGCCAGCAGCTGGACAGGGCTCACTAACTATGGCTACACCTTC. This codes for CASSWTGLTNYGYTF.

The chain carries TRBV2 and TRBJ2-1, with D possibly TRBD1 on 6 matching bases. The germline V gene encodes CDR1 SNHLY and CDR2 FYNNEI. Trimming shortened V by 5 bases and J by 5 bases, and 13 bases separated the two germline ends. CDR3 length: 14 residues. CDR3 protein: CASSNRARNNEQFF. Written as DNA, the CDR3 is TGTGCCAGCAGTAACAGGGCGAGAAACAATGAGCAGTTCTTC.

The rearrangement links TRBV28 to TRBJ1-2; possible D gene TRBD1, 5 bases. The germline CDR1 and CDR2 sequences are MDHEN and SYDVKM. The V gene lost 2 bases and the J gene lost 3 bases, with 10 bases spanning the gap. The CDR3 covers 14 residues. The CDR3: CASSLAGLDYGYTF. Written as DNA, the CDR3 is TGTGCCAGCAGTTTAGCGGGGCTGGACTATGGCTACACCTTC.